A selection of T cell receptor beta chains follows, all from one sample in a study of blood T cell repertoires in COVID-19. Repertoires were generated with immunoSEQ multiplex PCR, while TCRdb's copy carries only in-frame clones and drops some. The table has a few hundred thousand clones, under 90% seen once. Source material: peripheral blood. These TCRs come from a man between 45 and 60 years old with acute or convalescent COVID-19. The CDR3 runs from the conserved cysteine through the conserved F or W. Each record gives: J gene, V gene, D gene, clone size, CDR3 protein, CDR3 DNA. A D gene is named only where the DNA matches it firmly. Clone sizes are given selectively: once, few, many, or a class where the clone is expanded.

>TRBJ2-3|TRBV5-1|TRBD1|.
CASSLAGTGTDTQYF
TGCGCCAGCAGCTTGGCCGGGACAGGGACAGATACGCAGTATTTT
>TRBJ2-7|TRBV29-1|TRBD2|.
CSAGGAPSDEQYF
TGCAGCGCCGGGGGGGCCCCATCGGACGAGCAGTACTTC
>TRBJ1-6|TRBV3-1/TRBV3-2|.|.
CASSSTGGSSYNSPLHF
TGTGCCAGCAGCAGCACGGGAGGTAGCTCCTATAATTCACCCCTCCACTTT
>TRBJ2-7|TRBV7-8|TRBD1|once
CASSTGQVGGEQYF
TGTGCCAGCAGCACGGGACAGGTTGGAGGAGAGCAGTACTTC
>TRBJ2-6|TRBV19|TRBD1|.
CATRKQGVFGANVLTF
TGTGCAACCCGGAAACAGGGGGTCTTTGGGGCCAACGTCCTGACTTTC
>TRBJ2-7|TRBV6-2/TRBV6-3|TRBD2|.
CASSPGTSGASHSYEQYF
TGTGCCAGCAGTCCCGGGACTAGCGGGGCCTCACATTCCTACGAGCAGTACTTC
>TRBJ1-1|TRBV6-5|TRBD1|.
CASSLRRGLATEAFF
TGTGCCAGCAGTCTGCGCAGGGGGCTGGCCACTGAAGCTTTCTTT
>TRBJ2-5|TRBV2|TRBD1|.
CASNRQGGEETQYF
TGTGCCAGCAATAGACAGGGGGGAGAGGAGACCCAGTACTTC
>TRBJ1-1|TRBV2|.|.
CATQTEVVFF
TGTGCCACGCAGACAGAGGTTGTTTTCTTT
>TRBJ1-2|TRBV7-8|.|.
CASSLRGTGILNYGYTF
TGTGCCAGCAGCCTCCGCGGGACCGGGATACTGAACTATGGCTACACCTTC
>TRBJ1-2|TRBV7-8|TRBD1|.
CASSDRGRDGYTF
TGTGCCAGCAGCGACAGGGGTAGGGATGGCTACACCTTC
>TRBJ2-1|TRBV6-4|TRBD1|.
CASSEPGQGGRNEQFF
TGTGCCAGCAGTGAGCCGGGACAGGGTGGAAGGAATGAGCAGTTCTTC
>TRBJ2-3|TRBV12-3/TRBV12-4|TRBD1|.
CASSQGTADTQYF
TGTGCCAGCAGCCAGGGGACAGCAGATACGCAGTATTTT
>TRBJ1-6|TRBV10-3|.|.
CAISERSIDSPLHF
TGTGCCATCAGTGAGAGAAGCATTGATTCACCCCTCCACTTT
>TRBJ1-2|TRBV29-1|TRBD1|.
CSVEGQGPRGYTF
TGCAGCGTGGAGGGACAGGGGCCTCGCGGCTACACCTTC
>TRBJ2-1|TRBV5-6|.|.
CASSLFLGMSYNEQFF
TGTGCCAGCAGCTTGTTTTTGGGCATGTCCTACAATGAGCAGTTCTTC
>TRBJ1-1|TRBV7-9|TRBD1|.
CASSLSRGWDTEAFF
TGTGCCAGCAGCTTATCCAGGGGGTGGGACACTGAAGCTTTCTTT
>TRBJ1-5|TRBV6-5|.|.
CASSYGYGGNQPQHF
TGTGCCAGCAGTTACGGGTACGGGGGCAATCAGCCCCAGCATTTT
>TRBJ2-1|TRBV18|TRBD2|once
CASSPAGTSGGHEQFF
TGTGCCAGCTCACCTGCCGGGACTAGCGGGGGCCATGAGCAGTTCTTC
>TRBJ1-4|TRBV9|TRBD1|.
CASSPLTGNNEKLFF
TGTGCCAGCAGCCCTCTGACAGGGAATAATGAAAAACTGTTTTTT
>TRBJ2-3|TRBV6-5|.|.
CASSSYRVRDTQYF
TGTGCCAGCAGCTCCTACCGGGTCAGAGATACGCAGTATTTT
>TRBJ2-2|TRBV7-9|TRBD1|.
CASKQGPITTGELFF
TGTGCCAGCAAACAGGGGCCGATAACCACCGGGGAGCTGTTTTTT
>TRBJ1-1|TRBV29-1|.|.
CSVDPGLNTEAFF
TGCAGCGTTGATCCAGGCTTGAACACTGAAGCTTTCTTT
>TRBJ1-2|TRBV5-1|TRBD1|.
CASSLGAGGNYGYTF
TGCGCCAGCTCCCTAGGGGCAGGGGGCAACTATGGCTACACCTTC
>TRBJ2-5|TRBV2|.|.
CASSENSRETQYF
TGTGCCAGCAGTGAGAATAGCCGGGAGACCCAGTACTTC
>TRBJ1-1|TRBV5-1|.|.
CASSPGQFMNTEAFF
TGCGCCAGCAGCCCTGGACAGTTCATGAACACTGAAGCTTTCTTT
>TRBJ1-4|TRBV11-2|.|.
CASRSIAGATNEKLFF
TGTGCCAGCAGGAGCATAGCCGGTGCAACTAATGAAAAACTGTTTTTT
>TRBJ1-2|TRBV5-1|.|.
CASSYTRGLGDYGYTF
TGCGCCAGCAGCTACACACGGGGACTGGGGGACTATGGCTACACCTTC
>TRBJ1-5|TRBV7-9|TRBD1|.
CASSFGTGDQPQHF
TGTGCCAGCAGCTTCGGGACAGGGGATCAGCCCCAGCATTTT
>TRBJ1-5|TRBV6-2/TRBV6-3|.|.
CASSYSRGFSQPQHF
TGTGCCAGCAGTTACTCCCGAGGATTCAGCCAGCCCCAGCATTTT
>TRBJ1-2|TRBV23-1|TRBD1|.
CASTKSGQGFLNGYTF
TGCGCCAGCACCAAATCGGGACAGGGTTTCCTGAATGGCTACACCTTC
>TRBJ2-5|TRBV5-1|TRBD2|once
CATSLDGGKGETQYF
TGCGCCACCTCCCTGGACGGGGGGAAGGGGGAGACCCAGTACTTC
>TRBJ2-6|TRBV19|.|.
CASSMGTGAGANVLTF
TGTGCCAGTAGTATGGGCACGGGGGCTGGGGCCAACGTCCTGACTTTC
>TRBJ1-2|TRBV5-1|.|.
CASSLGGATYGYTF
TGCGCCAGCAGCTTAGGGGGGGCGACCTATGGCTACACCTTC
>TRBJ1-2|TRBV9|TRBD1|.
CASSGTGGDIYGYTF
TGTGCCAGCAGCGGGACAGGGGGCGACATTTATGGCTACACCTTC
>TRBJ1-4|TRBV6-5|.|.
CASSPGGEKLFF
TGTGCCAGCAGCCCCGGGGGTGAAAAACTGTTTTTT
>TRBJ2-6|TRBV19|.|.
CASSIEVSGANVLTF
TGTGCCAGTAGTATTGAGGTTTCTGGGGCCAACGTCCTGACTTTC
>TRBJ2-1|TRBV3-1/TRBV3-2|.|.
CASSLEPGGTNYNEQFF
TGTGCCAGCAGCCTGGAACCAGGGGGGACGAACTACAATGAGCAGTTCTTC
>TRBJ2-3|TRBV7-3|TRBD2|.
CASSSGLAVPMADTQYF
TGTGCCAGCAGCTCCGGACTAGCGGTCCCGATGGCAGATACGCAGTATTTT
>TRBJ1-3|TRBV12-5|.|once
CASASGAGNTIYF
TGTGCTAGTGCTAGTGGTGCAGGAAACACCATATATTTT
>TRBJ2-6|TRBV30|.|once
CAFPRSGTASSGANVLTF
TGTGCCTTTCCACGTTCCGGGACTGCTAGCTCTGGGGCCAACGTCCTGACTTTC
>TRBJ2-7|TRBV6-5|.|.
CASSSPRSSYEQYF
TGTGCCAGCAGTTCCCCAAGGAGCTCCTACGAGCAGTACTTC
>TRBJ1-2|TRBV29-1|TRBD1|once
CSVEARGNYGYTF
TGCAGCGTTGAAGCCAGGGGGAACTATGGCTACACCTTC
>TRBJ2-4|TRBV6-1|TRBD2|.
CASSEDILAGVSDIQYF
TGTGCCAGCAGTGAAGACATTCTAGCGGGGGTTTCGGACATTCAGTACTTC
>TRBJ1-6|TRBV5-1|TRBD1|.
CASSPGQGRSPLHF
TGCGCCAGCAGCCCGGGACAGGGGCGGTCACCCCTCCACTTT
>TRBJ2-3|TRBV27|.|.
CASRLAPASDTQYF
TGTGCCAGCCGCCTGGCCCCAGCGTCAGATACGCAGTATTTT
>TRBJ1-1|TRBV11-2|.|.
CASSFSELNTEAFF
TGTGCCAGCAGCTTTTCGGAGTTGAACACTGAAGCTTTCTTT
>TRBJ1-3|TRBV5-4|.|.
CASSLDLGGNTIYF
TGTGCCAGCAGCTTGGATTTGGGGGGGAACACCATATATTTT
>TRBJ2-2|TRBV27|TRBD2|.
CASSSPSKRGVAGELFF
TGTGCCAGCAGTTCCCCTTCTAAGCGGGGGGTAGCCGGGGAGCTGTTTTTT
>TRBJ2-1|TRBV7-2|.|once
CASSLVGGQSSYNEQFF
TGTGCCAGCAGCTTAGTAGGAGGCCAGAGCTCCTACAATGAGCAGTTCTTC
>TRBJ1-1|TRBV18|TRBD1|.
CASSPPGTGQGANTEAFF
TGTGCCAGCTCACCACCTGGGACTGGACAGGGGGCAAACACTGAAGCTTTCTTT
>TRBJ1-3|TRBV19|TRBD1|.
CASTTQRQGARNTIYF
TGTGCCAGTACCACACAACGACAGGGGGCCAGAAACACCATATATTTT
>TRBJ2-7|TRBV6-1|TRBD1|.
CASSDMGQRSYEQYF
TGTGCCAGCAGTGACATGGGACAGCGCTCCTACGAGCAGTACTTC
>TRBJ1-1|TRBV5-1|TRBD1|.
CASSSPTGPNTEAFF
TGCGCCAGCAGCTCGCCGACAGGGCCTAACACTGAAGCTTTCTTT
>TRBJ2-5|TRBV4-2|TRBD2|.
CASSQASTSGGAETQYF
TGTGCCAGCAGCCAAGCTTCCACAAGCGGGGGGGCCGAGACCCAGTACTTC
>TRBJ1-1|TRBV7-8|.|once
CASSLYRDSNTEAFF
TGTGCCAGCAGCCTCTACAGGGATTCAAACACTGAAGCTTTCTTT
>TRBJ1-2|TRBV20-1|.|.
CSARRDYGYTF
TGCAGTGCTAGGCGGGACTATGGCTACACCTTC
>TRBJ1-3|TRBV4-1|.|.
CASSQVSGGNTIYF
TGCGCCAGCAGCCAGGTCAGCGGTGGAAACACCATATATTTT
>TRBJ2-1|TRBV7-9|TRBD2|.
CASSPRTSGGSKFF
TGTGCCAGCAGCCCCCGGACTAGCGGGGGAAGTAAGTTCTTC